This note documents a single T cell receptor (beta chain) sequence. The sample comes from a study of blood T cell repertoires in COVID-19. In the study overall: COVID-19 samples collected from the United States, Italy and Spain covered acute and convalescent phases. Sources were T cells, B-cell-depleted T cells, or PBMCs; the material itself was cDNA or gDNA.

In the authors' methods: Counts of nucleated cells, estimated from reference gene primer amplification, were obtained. The data were produced by immunoSEQ multiplex PCR, yet TCRdb's version contains in-frame clones alone and is incomplete. V, J and clone size are taken as reported in that table, and D and trimming were inferred from the DNA itself. The sample consists of under 150,000 clones, 81% of them appearing once. Germline V CDR1 and CDR2: SGHRS, YFSETQ. The CDR3 runs to 15 residues. The J segment lost 5 bases and the V segment lost 4 bases, leaving 6 bases of the junction unmatched. This receptor was taken from a man aged 50 to 59 with acute or convalescent COVID-19. The V gene is TRBV5-1, the J gene TRBJ2-4, with 10 bases identical to TRBD1. Specimen: peripheral blood. The CDR3 spells CASSVSGTGENIQYF. Written as DNA, the CDR3 is TGCGCCAGCAGCGTGTCCGGGACAGGGGAAAACATTCAGTACTTC.